The clone carrying this T cell receptor beta chain was detected a few times. Its antigen is unidentified. This CDR3 is 16 amino acids long. Germline lookup yields CDR1 SGHDN and CDR2 FVKESK. Trimming cost V 2 bases and J 7 bases, with 19 bases left between them. These data are taken from a study of T-cell memory formation after mild COVID-19. Regarding the study as a whole: Clones that contracted clustered mainly in CM and EM if CD4+ and in EMRA if CD8+.

TCRdb re-called the 5' RACE reads through MiXCR, storing one row per CDR3 protein. The sample includes approximately 180,000 distinct CDR3 sequences, approximately 16% of them seen just once. The receptor comes from an adult woman who had mild COVID-19 (a few samples of this study predate the infection). Cell type and time point are not known. The sample consisted of PBMCs or a T cell subset sorted from them (not recorded which). The V gene is TRBV14, the J gene TRBJ2-3; D possibly matches TRBD1 or TRBD2 (5 bases each). This CDR3 is CASSQRGTQGVNTQYF. The CDR3, as DNA: TGTGCCAGCAGCCAAAGGGGAACCCAGGGAGTAAATACGCAGTATTTT.